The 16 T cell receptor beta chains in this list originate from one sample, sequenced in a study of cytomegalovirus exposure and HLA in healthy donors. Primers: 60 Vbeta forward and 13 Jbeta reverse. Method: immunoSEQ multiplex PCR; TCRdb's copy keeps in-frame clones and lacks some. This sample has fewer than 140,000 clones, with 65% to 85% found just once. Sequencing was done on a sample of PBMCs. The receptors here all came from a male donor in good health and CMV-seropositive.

CDR3 region: CASSFSGCPSYEQYF. The CDR3 DNA follows: TGTGCCAGCAGCTTTAGCGGGTGCCCTTCCTACGAGCAGTACTTC. The chain carries TRBV12-1 and TRBJ2-7; the D call of TRBD2 is as the table states it, not checked on the DNA. TRBV12-1 is a listed pseudogene. The length of the CDR3 is 15 residues.

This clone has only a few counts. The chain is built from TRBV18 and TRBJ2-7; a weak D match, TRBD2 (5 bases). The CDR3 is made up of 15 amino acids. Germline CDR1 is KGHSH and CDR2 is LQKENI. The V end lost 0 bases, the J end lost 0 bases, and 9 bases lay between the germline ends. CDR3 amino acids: CASSPPSGVSYEQYF. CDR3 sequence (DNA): TGTGCCAGCTCACCACCGTCCGGGGTCTCCTACGAGCAGTACTTC.

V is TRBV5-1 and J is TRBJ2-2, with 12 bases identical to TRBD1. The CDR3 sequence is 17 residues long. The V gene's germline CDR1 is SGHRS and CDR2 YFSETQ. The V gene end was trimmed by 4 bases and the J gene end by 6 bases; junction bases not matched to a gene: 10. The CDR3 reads CASSLGQGAFSSGELFF. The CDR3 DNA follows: TGCGCCAGCAGCCTGGGACAGGGGGCTTTTTCTTCCGGGGAGCTGTTTTTT.

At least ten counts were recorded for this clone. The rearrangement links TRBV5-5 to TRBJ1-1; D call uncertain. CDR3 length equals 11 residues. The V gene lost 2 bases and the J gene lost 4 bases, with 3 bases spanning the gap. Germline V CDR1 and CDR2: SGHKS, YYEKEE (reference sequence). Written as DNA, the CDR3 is TGTGCCAGCAGCTTTAGCACTGAAGCTTTCTTT. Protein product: CASSFSTEAFF.

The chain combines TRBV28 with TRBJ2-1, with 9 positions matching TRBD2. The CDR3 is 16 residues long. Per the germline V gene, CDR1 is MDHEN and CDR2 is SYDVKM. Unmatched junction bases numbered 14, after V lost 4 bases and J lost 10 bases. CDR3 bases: TGTGCCAGCAGTTCCCCAAGCGCGGGGGGGCCTCGAGAGCAGTTCTTC. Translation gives CASSSPSAGGPREQFF.

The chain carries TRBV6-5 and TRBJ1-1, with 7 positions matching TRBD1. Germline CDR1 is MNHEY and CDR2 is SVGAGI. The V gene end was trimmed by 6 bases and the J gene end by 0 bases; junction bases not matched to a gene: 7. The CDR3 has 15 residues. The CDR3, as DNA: TGTGCCAGCAGCCGCAGGGACAGCTTGAACACTGAAGCTTTCTTT. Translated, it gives CASSRRDSLNTEAFF.

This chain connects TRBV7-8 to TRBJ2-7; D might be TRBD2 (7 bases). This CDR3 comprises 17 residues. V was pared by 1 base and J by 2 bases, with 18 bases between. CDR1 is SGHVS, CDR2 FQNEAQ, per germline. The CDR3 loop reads CASSLDGGGYATYEQYF. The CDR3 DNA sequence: TGTGCCAGCAGCTTAGATGGGGGGGGCTATGCGACCTACGAGCAGTACTTC.

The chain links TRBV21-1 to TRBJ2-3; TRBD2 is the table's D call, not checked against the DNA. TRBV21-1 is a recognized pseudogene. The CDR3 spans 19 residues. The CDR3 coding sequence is TGTGCCAGCAGCAAAGTCAGGACCACCGGACTAGCGATCTTTGATACGCAGTATTTT. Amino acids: CASSKVRTTGLAIFDTQYF.

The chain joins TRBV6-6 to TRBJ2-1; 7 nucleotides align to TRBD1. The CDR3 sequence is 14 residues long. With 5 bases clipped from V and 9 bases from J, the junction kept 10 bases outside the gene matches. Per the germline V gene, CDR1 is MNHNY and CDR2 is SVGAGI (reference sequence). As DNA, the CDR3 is TGTGCCAGCAGTCAACAGGGGACAGTCGCTGAGCAGTTCTTC. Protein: CASSQQGTVAEQFF.

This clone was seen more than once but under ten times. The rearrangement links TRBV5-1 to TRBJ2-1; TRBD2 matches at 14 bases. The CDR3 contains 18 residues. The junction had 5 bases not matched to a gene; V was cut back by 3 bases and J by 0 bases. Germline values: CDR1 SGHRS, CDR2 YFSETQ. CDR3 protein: CASSYSGTSGSSYNEQFF. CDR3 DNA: TGCGCCAGCAGCTATTCCGGGACTAGCGGGAGCTCCTACAATGAGCAGTTCTTC.

The CDR3 DNA follows: TGCGCCAGCAGCTTGGAGCGGGGGGGCCTCACAGATACGCAGTATTTT. Its translation: CASSLERGGLTDTQYF. The chain has TRBV5-1 and TRBJ2-3; 10 nucleotides agree with TRBD2. This CDR3 region has 16 residues. V shed 0 bases and J 2 bases; nucleotides not matched to a gene: 3. Looked up from germline, CDR1 is SGHRS and CDR2 is YFSETQ.

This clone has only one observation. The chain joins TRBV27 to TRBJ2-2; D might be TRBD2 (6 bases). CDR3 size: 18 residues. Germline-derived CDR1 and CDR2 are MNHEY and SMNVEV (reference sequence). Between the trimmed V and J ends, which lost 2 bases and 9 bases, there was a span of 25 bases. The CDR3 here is CASSLGGTPGPFSWELFF. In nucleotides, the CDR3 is TGTGCCAGCAGTTTAGGCGGGACTCCCGGTCCTTTTTCCTGGGAGCTGTTTTTT.

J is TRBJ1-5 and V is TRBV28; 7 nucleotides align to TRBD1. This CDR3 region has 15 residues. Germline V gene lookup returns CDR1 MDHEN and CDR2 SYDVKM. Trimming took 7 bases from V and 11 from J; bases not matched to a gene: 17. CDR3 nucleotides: TGTGCCAGCACAAACAGGGGAACCCTCCTCAGGGCCCAGCATTTT. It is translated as CASTNRGTLLRAQHF.

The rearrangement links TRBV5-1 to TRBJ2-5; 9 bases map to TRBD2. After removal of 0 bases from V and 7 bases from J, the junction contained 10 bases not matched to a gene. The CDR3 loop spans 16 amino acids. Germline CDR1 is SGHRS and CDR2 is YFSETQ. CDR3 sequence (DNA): TGCGCCAGCAGCTTGGCCTGGACTAGCGAATTAGGGACCCAGTACTTC. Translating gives CASSLAWTSELGTQYF. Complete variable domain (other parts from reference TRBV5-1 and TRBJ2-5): KAGVTQTPRYLIKTRGQQVTLSCSPISGHRSVSWYQQTPGQGLQFLFEYFSETQRNKGNFPGRFSGRQFSNSRSEMNVSTLELGDSALYLCASSLAWTSELGTQYFGPGTRLLVL.

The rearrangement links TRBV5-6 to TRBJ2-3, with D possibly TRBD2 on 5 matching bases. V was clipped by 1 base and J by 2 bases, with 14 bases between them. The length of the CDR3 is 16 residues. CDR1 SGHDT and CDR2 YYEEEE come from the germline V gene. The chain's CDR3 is CASSLSTRVPTDTQYF. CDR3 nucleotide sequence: TGTGCCAGCAGCTTGTCTACGCGGGTACCCACAGATACGCAGTATTTT.

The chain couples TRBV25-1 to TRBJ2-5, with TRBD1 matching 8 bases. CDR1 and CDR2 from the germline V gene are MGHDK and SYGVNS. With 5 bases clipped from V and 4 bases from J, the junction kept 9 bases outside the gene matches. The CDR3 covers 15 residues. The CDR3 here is CASSLYRGNGETQYF. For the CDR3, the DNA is TGTGCCAGCAGTTTGTACAGGGGGAATGGAGAGACCCAGTACTTC.